The present T cell receptor beta chain was sequenced within a study of OX40 agonist ivuxolimab in advanced cancers. Looking at the study overall: The dose-escalation group included hepatocellular carcinoma, melanoma, renal cell carcinoma and head and neck cancer.

Clones were read by immunoSEQ multiplex PCR, and TCRdb kept only the in-frame ones, dropping some. The sample contains around 100,000 clones, almost 90% of which appear only once. CDR1 and CDR2 from the germline V gene are GTSNPN and SVGIG (reference sequence). The CDR3 contains 14 residues. J lost 5 bases, V lost 2 bases, and 5 bases had no gene match. V usage is TRBV30 and J usage is TRBJ2-3; 9 positions match TRBD2. The TCR originated in an adult with an advanced solid tumor such as melanoma, head and neck, liver or kidney cancer. The sequencing used CD4+ or CD8+ T cells sorted from blood, collected in a trial of the OX40 agonist ivuxolimab. The CDR3 loop reads CAWSLAGALDTQYF. The CDR3 DNA reads as TGTGCCTGGAGTTTAGCGGGAGCTTTAGATACGCAGTATTTT.